This T cell receptor beta chain emerged from a study of T cell repertoires in cytomegalovirus infection. Study-level information: Matching HLA type and CMV infection were both indicated by public TCR beta signatures.

Study outcomes and limitations: Adding up the frequency of public TCR beta families identified people who carried CMV plus the relevant HLA.

There are 14 residues in the CDR3. V shed 0 bases and J shed 3 bases, with 9 bases lying between them. Germline CDR1 SGHVS, CDR2 FQNEAQ. Via MiXCR, TCRdb re-called the reads, giving one row per CDR3 protein. This sample has 450,000 to 600,000 distinct CDR3 sequences, with approximately 42% found just once. A note on this clonotype: The antigen remains undetermined.

This receptor was obtained from a human donor in good health (CMV status not recorded). Some clones in this sample may be carry-over from other donors' samples. This sample comprised cultured PBMCs, obtained from culture after CMV antigen stimulation. The chain links TRBV7-8 to TRBJ2-7; D uncertain. In DNA form, the CDR3 reads TGTGCCAGCAGCTTAGCCAGACGGTACTACGAGCAGTACTTC. Protein: CASSLARRYYEQYF.